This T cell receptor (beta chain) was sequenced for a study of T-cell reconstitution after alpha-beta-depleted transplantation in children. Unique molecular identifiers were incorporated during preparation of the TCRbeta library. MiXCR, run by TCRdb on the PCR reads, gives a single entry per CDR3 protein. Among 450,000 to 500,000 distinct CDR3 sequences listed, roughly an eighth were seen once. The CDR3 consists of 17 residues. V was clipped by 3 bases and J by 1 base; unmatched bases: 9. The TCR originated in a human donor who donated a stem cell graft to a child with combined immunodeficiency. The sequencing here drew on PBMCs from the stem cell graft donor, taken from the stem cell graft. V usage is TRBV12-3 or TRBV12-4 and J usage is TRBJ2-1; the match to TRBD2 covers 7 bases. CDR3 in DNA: TGTGCCAGCAGTTTTAGTGTTGCGGGAGAATCCTACAATGAGCAGTTCTTC. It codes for CASSFSVAGESYNEQFF.